This TCR beta chain is drawn from a study of OX40 agonist ivuxolimab in advanced cancers. For the wider study: The costimulatory receptor OX40 (CD134) was targeted by ivuxolimab, a fully human IgG2 agonistic monoclonal antibody. The paper describes the monotherapy dose-escalation part (N ≈ 49 patients) of the phase I trial of ivuxolimab. Among the approximately 50 dose-escalation patients, around 19 had hepatocellular carcinoma, roughly 15 melanoma, 9 renal cell carcinoma and 9 head and neck cancer. Intravenous ivuxolimab was administered to patients every 2 weeks at six dose levels: 0.01, 0.1, 0.3, 1.5, 3 and 10 mg/kg. Prior anti-PD-1, anti-PD-L1 or anti-CTLA-4 therapy was permitted, and checkpoint inhibitors had been received by under 50% of dose-escalation patients. In the dose-escalation cohort, more than 80% of patients were male, and the mean age was roughly 56 years with a range of roughly 23 to 79. Partial responses were achieved by three dose-escalation patients, of whom one had hepatocellular carcinoma and two had cutaneous melanoma. The purpose of peripheral TCRbeta sequencing was to test whether ivuxolimab changed TCR sequence diversity and led to clonal T-cell expansion. Overall results and qualifications from the work: Low levels of normalized T-cell clonal expansion were also seen in some patients who did not respond. After ivuxolimab, CD8+ T cells had more expanded clones than CD4+ T cells on average. The antigen specificity of the peripheral T cells that underwent clonal expansion was not determined. At doses of 0.1 to 3.0 mg/kg, clonal expansion of both CD4+ and CD8+ blood T cells was observed from baseline to week 6. In partial responders in the 0.1-3.0 mg/kg groups, normalized peripheral clonal expansion was found to be among the lowest, especially among CD8+ T cells.

Points on this clone: Its antigen specificity is not known. Per-base qualities were not stored, and no clone one base away is much larger.

The trial excluded patients who had a history of autoimmune disease or were on systemic immunosuppression. Peripheral blood for TCR sequencing was collected from all dose cohorts at baseline, on cycle 4 day 1, and on cycle 7 day 1. The samples were taken from a phase I, first-in-human, multicenter, open-label dose-escalation trial of ivuxolimab. Adults with locally advanced or metastatic melanoma, renal cell, hepatocellular, or head and neck squamous cell carcinoma were enrolled in the trial. Before TCR sequencing, CD4+ T cells and CD8+ T cells were sorted from peripheral blood as separate populations. To sequence the TCRbeta CDR3 region, genomic DNA was isolated from the sorted cells. The immunoSEQ Assay was used to sequence the TCRbeta CDR3 regions. Drawn from immuneACCESS, this table holds only the in-frame rearrangements with V and J called that TCRdb kept. Clones are partly lost; checked studies trace under half to an unresolved V gene and leave the rest unexplained. The table for this sample lists about 52,000 clones; 80% to 95% of them were counted only once. The ten largest clones take up more than 20% of the sample.

The CDR3 goes from the cysteine to the phenylalanine over 15 residues. Only the CDR3 DNA stays, 45 bases, in frame from base 1. V ends up 3 bases short and J 0 bases short, with an unmatched junction base count of 5. For CDR1 and CDR2, the germline V gene (reference sequence) lists PRHDT and FYEKMQ. The sequence was collected from an adult with an advanced solid tumor such as melanoma, head and neck, liver or kidney cancer. This specimen was CD4+ or CD8+ T cells sorted from blood, taken in a trial of the OX40 agonist ivuxolimab. Rearrangement joined TRBV13 to TRBJ2-7; 7 junctional bases match TRBD2. The DNA sequence is given as TGTGCCAGCAGCTTTGGGCGGGGGAGCTCCTACGAGCAGTACTTC. Translated, it gives CASSFGRGSSYEQYF.